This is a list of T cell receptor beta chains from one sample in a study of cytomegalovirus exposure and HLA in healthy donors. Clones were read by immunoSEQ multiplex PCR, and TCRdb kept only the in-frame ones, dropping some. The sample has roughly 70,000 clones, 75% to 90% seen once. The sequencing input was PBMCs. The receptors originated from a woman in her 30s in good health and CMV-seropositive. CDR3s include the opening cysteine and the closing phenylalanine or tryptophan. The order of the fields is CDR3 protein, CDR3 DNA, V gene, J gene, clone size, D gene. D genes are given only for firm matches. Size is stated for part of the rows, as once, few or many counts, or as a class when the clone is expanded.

CDR3 protein: CASSGVATGELFF
CDR3 DNA: TGTGCCAGCAGCGGAGTAGCCACCGGGGAGCTGTTTTTT
V gene: TRBV9
J gene: TRBJ2-2
clone size: .
D gene: .

CDR3 protein: CATHPWSGGNTGELFF
CDR3 DNA: TGCGCCACCCATCCATGGAGCGGGGGTAACACCGGGGAGCTGTTTTTT
V gene: TRBV5-1
J gene: TRBJ2-2
clone size: .
D gene: TRBD2

CDR3 protein: CASSSQTGEIVEQYF
CDR3 DNA: TGTGCCAGCAGCTCCCAGACAGGGGAAATCGTCGAGCAGTACTTC
V gene: TRBV2
J gene: TRBJ2-7
clone size: .
D gene: TRBD1

CDR3 protein: CAISPSDTQYF
CDR3 DNA: TGTGCCATCAGTCCTTCAGATACGCAGTATTTT
V gene: TRBV10-3
J gene: TRBJ2-3
clone size: once
D gene: .

CDR3 protein: CASSLGHGRGETQYF
CDR3 DNA: TGTGCCAGCAGCTTAGGCCACGGACGCGGGGAGACCCAGTACTTC
V gene: TRBV7-9
J gene: TRBJ2-5
clone size: .
D gene: .

CDR3 protein: CASSLVAGGINEQFF
CDR3 DNA: TGTGCCAGCAGCTTAGTAGCGGGAGGGATCAATGAGCAGTTCTTC
V gene: TRBV7-2
J gene: TRBJ2-1
clone size: .
D gene: TRBD2

CDR3 protein: CASSGDRGSPYEQYF
CDR3 DNA: TGCGCCAGCAGTGGAGACAGGGGGTCCCCCTACGAGCAGTACTTC
V gene: TRBV10-2
J gene: TRBJ2-7
clone size: .
D gene: TRBD1

CDR3 protein: CASTAGGISGNTIYF
CDR3 DNA: TGTGCCAGCACCGCAGGGGGCATCTCTGGAAACACCATATATTTT
V gene: TRBV28
J gene: TRBJ1-3
clone size: .
D gene: TRBD1

CDR3 protein: CASTDRLNTEAFF
CDR3 DNA: TGTGCCTCCACAGACAGACTCAACACTGAAGCTTTCTTT
V gene: TRBV28
J gene: TRBJ1-1
clone size: once
D gene: .

CDR3 protein: CASSGRQGPRPSEKLFF
CDR3 DNA: TGTGCCAGCAGCGGCCGACAGGGGCCGCGCCCCAGCGAAAAACTGTTTTTT
V gene: TRBV7-7
J gene: TRBJ1-4
clone size: .
D gene: TRBD1

CDR3 protein: CASRGTGGRQPQHF
CDR3 DNA: TGTGCCAGCAGAGGGACAGGGGGCCGACAGCCCCAGCATTTT
V gene: TRBV6-5
J gene: TRBJ1-5
clone size: .
D gene: TRBD1

CDR3 protein: CASSLIEGLGLSGANVLTF
CDR3 DNA: TGTGCCAGCTCCCTCATCGAAGGGTTGGGGCTCTCTGGGGCCAACGTCCTGACTTTC
V gene: TRBV18
J gene: TRBJ2-6
clone size: .
D gene: .

CDR3 protein: CASSDLAVQGAGNTIYF
CDR3 DNA: TGCGCCAGCAGTGACCTAGCCGTACAGGGAGCTGGAAACACCATATATTTT
V gene: TRBV10-1
J gene: TRBJ1-3
clone size: .
D gene: .

CDR3 protein: CASSVAGLAGLETQYF
CDR3 DNA: TGTGCCAGCAGCGTAGCGGGACTAGCGGGATTAGAGACCCAGTACTTC
V gene: TRBV9
J gene: TRBJ2-5
clone size: .
D gene: TRBD2

CDR3 protein: CASSQGVWYEQYF
CDR3 DNA: TGTGCCAGCTCACAGGGGGTCTGGTACGAGCAGTACTTC
V gene: TRBV18
J gene: TRBJ2-7
clone size: .
D gene: .

CDR3 protein: CASSQAVGSYGYTF
CDR3 DNA: TGCGCCAGCAGCCAAGCGGTGGGGAGCTATGGCTACACCTTC
V gene: TRBV4-1
J gene: TRBJ1-2
clone size: few
D gene: .

CDR3 protein: CASSNFWEAGRDRTNTGELFF
CDR3 DNA: TGTGCCAGCAGCAATTTCTGGGAGGCTGGCCGGGACCGAACGAACACCGGGGAGCTGTTTTTT
V gene: TRBV21-1
J gene: TRBJ2-2
clone size: .
D gene: .

CDR3 protein: CAWSEGLAGVETQYF
CDR3 DNA: TGTGCCTGGAGCGAAGGACTAGCGGGAGTAGAGACCCAGTACTTC
V gene: TRBV30
J gene: TRBJ2-5
clone size: .
D gene: TRBD2

CDR3 protein: CASSVGGTAETQYF
CDR3 DNA: TGTGCCAGCAGCGTAGGAGGGACAGCTGAGACCCAGTACTTC
V gene: TRBV9
J gene: TRBJ2-5
clone size: .
D gene: TRBD1

CDR3 protein: CASSLSAGVWETQYF
CDR3 DNA: TGTGCCAGCAGCCTTAGCGCCGGGGTCTGGGAGACCCAGTACTTC
V gene: TRBV7-7
J gene: TRBJ2-5
clone size: .
D gene: .

CDR3 protein: CASSTQGGGFQPQHF
CDR3 DNA: TGTGCCAGTAGTACACAGGGTGGCGGGTTTCAGCCCCAGCATTTT
V gene: TRBV19
J gene: TRBJ1-5
clone size: .
D gene: .

CDR3 protein: CARSKRTGTGELFF
CDR3 DNA: TGTGCCAGAAGCAAGCGGACTGGCACCGGGGAGCTGTTTTTT
V gene: TRBV5-3
J gene: TRBJ2-2
clone size: .
D gene: .

CDR3 protein: CASSLILSSYNEQFF
CDR3 DNA: TGTGCCAGCAGTCTTATACTGAGCTCCTACAATGAGCAGTTCTTC
V gene: TRBV7-3
J gene: TRBJ2-1
clone size: .
D gene: .

CDR3 protein: CASRGADSGNTIYF
CDR3 DNA: TGTGCCAGCAGAGGAGCCGACTCTGGAAACACCATATATTTT
V gene: TRBV27
J gene: TRBJ1-3
clone size: once
D gene: .

CDR3 protein: CASSLLLSGANVLTF
CDR3 DNA: TGTGCCAGCAGTTTGTTACTATCTGGGGCCAACGTCCTGACTTTC
V gene: TRBV28
J gene: TRBJ2-6
clone size: .
D gene: .

CDR3 protein: CSVEGLAPYEQYF
CDR3 DNA: TGCAGCGTCGAAGGACTAGCGCCTTACGAGCAGTACTTC
V gene: TRBV29-1
J gene: TRBJ2-7
clone size: .
D gene: TRBD2

CDR3 protein: CAWSLSYEQYF
CDR3 DNA: TGTGCCTGGAGTCTATCTTACGAGCAGTACTTC
V gene: TRBV30
J gene: TRBJ2-7
clone size: .
D gene: .

CDR3 protein: CASSYLRTGYEQYF
CDR3 DNA: TGTGCCAGCAGTTACTTAAGAACGGGGTACGAGCAGTACTTC
V gene: TRBV6-5
J gene: TRBJ2-7
clone size: .
D gene: .

CDR3 protein: CASSVLAGVNEQFF
CDR3 DNA: TGTGCCAGTAGTGTACTAGCGGGGGTCAATGAGCAGTTCTTC
V gene: TRBV19
J gene: TRBJ2-1
clone size: few
D gene: TRBD2

CDR3 protein: CASLQGDLYQETQYF
CDR3 DNA: TGTGCCAGCTTACAGGGGGACCTGTACCAAGAGACCCAGTACTTC
V gene: TRBV5-8
J gene: TRBJ2-5
clone size: .
D gene: TRBD1

CDR3 protein: CASNGRANQPQHF
CDR3 DNA: TGCGCCAGCAACGGGAGAGCAAATCAGCCCCAGCATTTT
V gene: TRBV10-2
J gene: TRBJ1-5
clone size: .
D gene: .

CDR3 protein: CASSIGSRNEQFF
CDR3 DNA: TGTGCCAGTAGTATAGGTTCCAGGAATGAGCAGTTCTTC
V gene: TRBV19
J gene: TRBJ2-1
clone size: .
D gene: .

CDR3 protein: CASSRSRGTEAFF
CDR3 DNA: TGTGCCAGCAGCCGCTCCAGGGGCACTGAAGCTTTCTTT
V gene: TRBV7-9
J gene: TRBJ1-1
clone size: .
D gene: .

CDR3 protein: CASSWGAGAGHEQYF
CDR3 DNA: TGTGCCAGCAGTTGGGGGGCGGGGGCCGGCCACGAGCAGTACTTC
V gene: TRBV7-9
J gene: TRBJ2-7
clone size: once
D gene: .

CDR3 protein: CASSQNGGVFYEQYF
CDR3 DNA: TGTGCCAGCAGCCAAAACGGGGGGGTATTCTACGAGCAGTACTTC
V gene: TRBV4-2
J gene: TRBJ2-7
clone size: .
D gene: TRBD2

CDR3 protein: CASSPGQMGNQPQHF
CDR3 DNA: TGTGCCAGCAGCCCCGGACAGATGGGCAATCAGCCCCAGCATTTT
V gene: TRBV7-9
J gene: TRBJ1-5
clone size: .
D gene: .

CDR3 protein: CASSTTGSGANVLTF
CDR3 DNA: TGTGCCAGTAGTACGACAGGGTCGGGGGCCAACGTCCTGACTTTC
V gene: TRBV19
J gene: TRBJ2-6
clone size: .
D gene: TRBD1

CDR3 protein: CASSVAGTSSSYEQYF
CDR3 DNA: TGTGCCAGCAGCGTAGCGGGGACTTCCAGCTCCTACGAGCAGTACTTC
V gene: TRBV9
J gene: TRBJ2-7
clone size: .
D gene: .

CDR3 protein: CASSLLDGTSGSGYNEQFF
CDR3 DNA: TGTGCCAGCAGCTTGCTGGACGGGACTAGCGGGAGTGGTTACAATGAGCAGTTCTTC
V gene: TRBV5-6
J gene: TRBJ2-1
clone size: .
D gene: TRBD2

CDR3 protein: CASSMVGTASNQPQHF
CDR3 DNA: TGTGCCAGTAGTATGGTTGGGACAGCAAGCAATCAGCCCCAGCATTTT
V gene: TRBV19
J gene: TRBJ1-5
clone size: .
D gene: TRBD1

CDR3 protein: CASPKETSETQYF
CDR3 DNA: TGTGCCAGCCCTAAAGAAACTAGCGAGACCCAGTACTTC
V gene: TRBV2
J gene: TRBJ2-5
clone size: .
D gene: .

CDR3 protein: CASSFDRVNQPQHF
CDR3 DNA: TGTGCCAGCAGTTTCGACAGGGTCAATCAGCCCCAGCATTTT
V gene: TRBV2
J gene: TRBJ1-5
clone size: once
D gene: TRBD1

CDR3 protein: CASSARDNEQFF
CDR3 DNA: TGTGCCAGCAGTGCCCGGGACAATGAGCAGTTCTTC
V gene: TRBV9
J gene: TRBJ2-1
clone size: .
D gene: .